Listed below are T cell receptor beta chains from one sample, sequenced in a study of blood T cells in healthy people across ages. MiXCR, run by TCRdb on the 5' RACE reads, gives a single entry per CDR3 protein. The table lists hundreds of thousands of distinct CDR3 sequences, around 20% of them singletons. Material: blood. These receptors all stem from a man between 65 and 79 years old in good health. Each CDR3 is given with its conserved first and last residue. The order of the fields is D gene, clone size, V gene, J gene, CDR3 protein, CDR3 DNA. D genes are given only for firm matches. A row's size may be missing; if present it is once, few, many or a size class.

d_call: NA
clone_size: NA
v_call: TRBV21-1
j_call: TRBJ2-5
cdr3_aa: CASSKRLYQETQYF
cdr3_nt: TGTGCCAGCAGCAAAAGGTTATACCAAGAGACCCAGTACTTC

d_call: NA
clone_size: NA
v_call: TRBV12-3/TRBV12-4
j_call: TRBJ1-1
cdr3_aa: CASSLERTTEAFF
cdr3_nt: TGTGCCAGCAGTTTAGAGCGGACTACTGAAGCTTTCTTT

d_call: TRBD1
clone_size: NA
v_call: TRBV12-5
j_call: TRBJ1-5
cdr3_aa: CASGGFQGGSNQPQHF
cdr3_nt: TGTGCTAGTGGTGGATTCCAGGGGGGTAGCAATCAGCCCCAGCATTTT

d_call: TRBD2
clone_size: NA
v_call: TRBV20-1
j_call: TRBJ2-7
cdr3_aa: CSAVGQSQGGPLYEQYF
cdr3_nt: TGCAGTGCCGTAGGGCAGAGTCAGGGAGGGCCGCTCTACGAGCAGTACTTC

d_call: NA
clone_size: NA
v_call: TRBV12-3/TRBV12-4
j_call: TRBJ1-4
cdr3_aa: CASSLTGAEKLFF
cdr3_nt: TGTGCCAGCAGTTTGACAGGTGCGGAAAAACTGTTTTTT

d_call: TRBD2
clone_size: few
v_call: TRBV12-3/TRBV12-4
j_call: TRBJ2-1
cdr3_aa: CASSPEASGLYNEQFF
cdr3_nt: TGTGCCAGCAGTCCCGAGGCTAGCGGTCTCTACAATGAGCAGTTCTTC

d_call: NA
clone_size: few
v_call: TRBV25-1
j_call: TRBJ2-7
cdr3_aa: CASTPETGSGTYEQYF
cdr3_nt: TGTGCCAGCACCCCCGAGACGGGCTCCGGGACCTACGAGCAGTACTTC

d_call: NA
clone_size: many
v_call: TRBV7-2
j_call: TRBJ2-1
cdr3_aa: CASSLDVGRKFF
cdr3_nt: TGTGCCAGCAGCTTAGATGTAGGGAGGAAGTTCTTC

d_call: TRBD2
clone_size: few
v_call: TRBV2
j_call: TRBJ2-5
cdr3_aa: CASKASGPKWETQYF
cdr3_nt: TGTGCCAGCAAGGCTAGCGGGCCAAAGTGGGAGACCCAGTACTTC

d_call: NA
clone_size: many
v_call: TRBV9
j_call: TRBJ2-7
cdr3_aa: CASSVGGDFYEQYF
cdr3_nt: TGTGCCAGCAGCGTAGGAGGAGATTTCTACGAGCAGTACTTC

d_call: TRBD2
clone_size: many
v_call: TRBV6-5
j_call: TRBJ2-3
cdr3_aa: CASSYASSGRTSTDTQYF
cdr3_nt: TGTGCCAGCAGTTACGCTTCTAGCGGGAGAACTAGCACAGATACGCAGTATTTT

d_call: NA
clone_size: NA
v_call: TRBV27
j_call: TRBJ1-1
cdr3_aa: CASSPLAGGTEAFF
cdr3_nt: TGTGCCAGCAGTCCTTTGGCGGGAGGCACTGAAGCTTTCTTT

d_call: NA
clone_size: few
v_call: TRBV7-9
j_call: TRBJ1-4
cdr3_aa: CASSTETGTTNEKLFF
cdr3_nt: TGTGCCAGCAGCACCGAGACGGGGACAACTAATGAAAAACTGTTTTTT

d_call: NA
clone_size: NA
v_call: TRBV12-3/TRBV12-4
j_call: TRBJ2-7
cdr3_aa: CASSFDPEINEQYF
cdr3_nt: TGTGCCAGCAGTTTTGACCCAGAAATCAACGAGCAGTACTTC

d_call: NA
clone_size: NA
v_call: TRBV20-1
j_call: TRBJ2-3
cdr3_aa: CSAHRNGYLTDTQYF
cdr3_nt: TGCAGTGCCCATCGGAACGGATACCTCACAGATACGCAGTATTTT

d_call: NA
clone_size: NA
v_call: TRBV20-1
j_call: TRBJ2-2
cdr3_aa: CSASPGGGGWKTGELFF
cdr3_nt: TGCAGTGCTAGCCCCGGAGGGGGAGGATGGAAAACCGGGGAGCTGTTTTTT

d_call: NA
clone_size: many
v_call: TRBV5-1
j_call: TRBJ1-1
cdr3_aa: CASTQGEVNTEAFF
cdr3_nt: TGCGCCAGCACCCAAGGGGAAGTGAACACTGAAGCTTTCTTT

d_call: NA
clone_size: NA
v_call: TRBV7-7
j_call: TRBJ2-5
cdr3_aa: CASSLSWLSQETQYF
cdr3_nt: TGTGCTAGCAGCTTAAGCTGGTTGTCCCAAGAGACCCAGTACTTC

d_call: TRBD1
clone_size: NA
v_call: TRBV20-1
j_call: TRBJ2-7
cdr3_aa: CSARKGTDQNFVVQYF
cdr3_nt: TGCAGTGCTAGAAAAGGGACAGACCAAAACTTCGTCGTACAGTACTTC

d_call: NA
clone_size: medium-sized
v_call: TRBV28
j_call: TRBJ2-6
cdr3_aa: CASSQQAKWTFSGANVLTF
cdr3_nt: TGTGCCAGCAGCCAACAAGCTAAGTGGACGTTTTCTGGGGCCAACGTCCTGACTTTC

d_call: TRBD1
clone_size: few
v_call: TRBV6-1
j_call: TRBJ1-2
cdr3_aa: CASRQTGQGFYGYTF
cdr3_nt: TGTGCCAGCAGGCAAACGGGACAGGGGTTCTATGGCTACACCTTC

d_call: NA
clone_size: few
v_call: TRBV6-1
j_call: TRBJ1-3
cdr3_aa: CASSVASATSGNTIYF
cdr3_nt: TGTGCCAGCAGTGTCGCATCAGCGACCTCTGGAAACACCATATATTTT

d_call: TRBD2
clone_size: many
v_call: TRBV3-1
j_call: TRBJ2-1
cdr3_aa: CASSPSGRRYNEQFF
cdr3_nt: TGTGCCAGCAGCCCGAGCGGGAGGCGGTACAATGAGCAGTTCTTC

d_call: NA
clone_size: few
v_call: TRBV2
j_call: TRBJ2-1
cdr3_aa: CASSFAAGGKQFF
cdr3_nt: TGTGCCAGCAGCTTCGCCGCTGGCGGGAAGCAGTTCTTC

d_call: NA
clone_size: NA
v_call: TRBV7-2
j_call: TRBJ1-2
cdr3_aa: CASSLAQVAGADGYTF
cdr3_nt: TGTGCCAGCAGCTTAGCGCAGGTGGCAGGGGCGGATGGCTACACCTTC

d_call: TRBD1
clone_size: few
v_call: TRBV2
j_call: TRBJ1-2
cdr3_aa: CASSARTGSNGYTF
cdr3_nt: TGTGCCAGCAGTGCACGGACAGGGAGTAATGGCTACACCTTC

d_call: TRBD2
clone_size: NA
v_call: TRBV6-6
j_call: TRBJ2-7
cdr3_aa: CASSEREGHEQYF
cdr3_nt: TGTGCCAGCAGTGAGCGGGAGGGCCACGAGCAGTACTTT

d_call: TRBD2
clone_size: few
v_call: TRBV5-6
j_call: TRBJ2-1
cdr3_aa: CASMETGGYEQFF
cdr3_nt: TGTGCCAGCATGGAGACGGGGGGGTATGAGCAGTTCTTC

d_call: TRBD1
clone_size: few
v_call: TRBV20-1
j_call: TRBJ2-5
cdr3_aa: CSARDRPEETQYF
cdr3_nt: TGCAGTGCTCGGGACAGACCTGAAGAGACCCAGTACTTC

d_call: NA
clone_size: few
v_call: TRBV21-1
j_call: TRBJ2-5
cdr3_aa: CASSNTGHVETQYF
cdr3_nt: TGTGCCAGCAGCAACACGGGGCATGTAGAGACCCAGTACTTC

d_call: TRBD1
clone_size: few
v_call: TRBV7-9
j_call: TRBJ2-5
cdr3_aa: CASSLNRGYQETQYF
cdr3_nt: TGTGCCAGCAGCTTAAACAGGGGGTACCAAGAGACCCAGTACTTC

d_call: NA
clone_size: NA
v_call: TRBV14
j_call: TRBJ2-7
cdr3_aa: CASSNMGRVKDHEQYF
cdr3_nt: TGTGCCAGCAGCAACATGGGTCGGGTAAAGGACCACGAGCAGTACTTC

d_call: NA
clone_size: few
v_call: TRBV10-3
j_call: TRBJ1-6
cdr3_aa: CAISRDRYNSPLHF
cdr3_nt: TGTGCCATCAGCCGGGACCGATATAATTCACCCCTCCACTTT

d_call: NA
clone_size: NA
v_call: TRBV20-1
j_call: TRBJ2-5
cdr3_aa: CSGRRSTFQETQYF
cdr3_nt: TGCAGTGGTCGGAGGTCTACATTCCAAGAGACCCAGTACTTC

d_call: NA
clone_size: NA
v_call: TRBV12-3/TRBV12-4
j_call: TRBJ1-6
cdr3_aa: CASKHRGGLGSPLHF
cdr3_nt: TGTGCCAGCAAGCATAGAGGGGGGCTTGGTTCACCCCTCCACTTT

d_call: NA
clone_size: few
v_call: TRBV20-1
j_call: TRBJ1-3
cdr3_aa: CSARAPWGRDDAGNTIYF
cdr3_nt: TGCAGTGCTAGAGCCCCCTGGGGCAGGGACGACGCTGGAAACACCATATATTTT

d_call: NA
clone_size: few
v_call: TRBV4-3
j_call: TRBJ2-3
cdr3_aa: CASSQAGGRLTDTQYF
cdr3_nt: TGCGCCAGCAGCCAAGCTGGGGGGAGACTCACAGATACGCAGTATTTT

d_call: NA
clone_size: NA
v_call: TRBV20-1
j_call: TRBJ2-2
cdr3_aa: CSARHSLSGELFF
cdr3_nt: TGCAGTGCTAGACATTCATTGAGCGGGGAGCTGTTTTTT

d_call: NA
clone_size: NA
v_call: TRBV6-2/TRBV6-3
j_call: TRBJ2-3
cdr3_aa: CASSYLKRYTQYF
cdr3_nt: TGTGCCAGCAGTTACTTGAAGAGGTATACGCAGTATTTT

d_call: NA
clone_size: NA
v_call: TRBV10-3
j_call: TRBJ2-1
cdr3_aa: CAIRQGTNYNEQFF
cdr3_nt: TGTGCCATCAGACAGGGAACGAACTACAATGAGCAGTTCTTC

d_call: NA
clone_size: few
v_call: TRBV5-8
j_call: TRBJ2-3
cdr3_aa: CASSFVWGTSTDTQYF
cdr3_nt: TGTGCCAGCAGCTTTGTTTGGGGGACTAGCACAGATACGCAGTATTTT

d_call: NA
clone_size: NA
v_call: TRBV27
j_call: TRBJ2-2
cdr3_aa: CASSPQGSVTGELFF
cdr3_nt: TGTGCCAGCAGTCCACAAGGTTCGGTCACCGGGGAGCTGTTTTTT

d_call: NA
clone_size: many
v_call: TRBV29-1
j_call: TRBJ2-2
cdr3_aa: CSAFRGLANTGELFF
cdr3_nt: TGCAGCGCGTTCCGGGGCCTCGCGAACACCGGGGAGCTGTTTTTT

d_call: TRBD2
clone_size: many
v_call: TRBV20-1
j_call: TRBJ2-5
cdr3_aa: CSARGTSRETQYF
cdr3_nt: TGCAGTGCTAGGGGGACTAGTCGGGAGACCCAGTACTTC

d_call: TRBD2
clone_size: many
v_call: TRBV29-1
j_call: TRBJ2-1
cdr3_aa: CSVESGSSEQFF
cdr3_nt: TGCAGCGTTGAAAGCGGGAGTAGTGAGCAGTTCTTC

d_call: TRBD1
clone_size: NA
v_call: TRBV19
j_call: TRBJ2-5
cdr3_aa: CASSTAGGQVTQYF
cdr3_nt: TGTGCCAGTAGTACCGCCGGGGGACAGGTGACCCAGTACTTC

d_call: TRBD2
clone_size: few
v_call: TRBV12-5
j_call: TRBJ2-1
cdr3_aa: CASGDGTSDLSSYNEQFF
cdr3_nt: TGTGCTAGTGGTGACGGGACTAGCGACTTAAGCTCCTACAATGAGCAGTTCTTC

d_call: NA
clone_size: NA
v_call: TRBV4-2
j_call: TRBJ1-3
cdr3_aa: CASSQVLLRRGNTIYF
cdr3_nt: TGTGCCAGCAGCCAAGTACTCCTGAGGAGGGGAAACACCATATATTTT

d_call: NA
clone_size: many
v_call: TRBV2
j_call: TRBJ2-5
cdr3_aa: CASRPGRETQYF
cdr3_nt: TGTGCCAGCAGGCCAGGGAGAGAGACCCAGTACTTC

d_call: TRBD2
clone_size: few
v_call: TRBV20-1
j_call: TRBJ2-2
cdr3_aa: CSASGSGSGTGELFF
cdr3_nt: TGCAGTGCTTCAGGAAGCGGGAGTGGCACCGGGGAGCTGTTTTTT

d_call: NA
clone_size: few
v_call: TRBV18
j_call: TRBJ1-6
cdr3_aa: CASSPHIGDNSPLHF
cdr3_nt: TGTGCCAGCTCACCACACATCGGAGATAATTCACCCCTCCACTTT